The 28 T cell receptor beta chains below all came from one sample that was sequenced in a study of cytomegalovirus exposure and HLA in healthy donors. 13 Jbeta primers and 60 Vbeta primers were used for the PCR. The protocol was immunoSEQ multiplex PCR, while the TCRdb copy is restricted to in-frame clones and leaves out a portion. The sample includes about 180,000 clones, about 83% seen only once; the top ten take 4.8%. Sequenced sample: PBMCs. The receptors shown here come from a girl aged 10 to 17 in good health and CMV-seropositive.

CDR3 sequence reads: CAISKTGGSYGYTF. The CDR3, as DNA: TGTGCCATCAGTAAGACAGGGGGCTCCTATGGCTACACCTTC. This chain links TRBV10-3 with TRBJ1-2; TRBD1 agrees at 10 bases. Unmatched junction bases numbered 4, after V lost 5 bases and J lost 4 bases. Germline V gene data show CDR1 as ENHRY and CDR2 as SYGVKD. This CDR3 has 14 amino acids.

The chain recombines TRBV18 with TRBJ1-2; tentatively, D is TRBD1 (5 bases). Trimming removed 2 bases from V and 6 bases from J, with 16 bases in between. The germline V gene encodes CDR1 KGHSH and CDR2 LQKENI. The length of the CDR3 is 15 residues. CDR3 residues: CASSPRQNLGNGYTF. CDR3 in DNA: TGTGCCAGCTCACCAAGACAGAACCTTGGGAATGGCTACACCTTC.

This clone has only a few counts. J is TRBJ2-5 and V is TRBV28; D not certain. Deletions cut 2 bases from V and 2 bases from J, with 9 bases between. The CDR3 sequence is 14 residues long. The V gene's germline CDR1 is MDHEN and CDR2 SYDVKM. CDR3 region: CASSLIMFQETQYF. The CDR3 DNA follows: TGTGCCAGCAGTTTAATAATGTTTCAAGAGACCCAGTACTTC.

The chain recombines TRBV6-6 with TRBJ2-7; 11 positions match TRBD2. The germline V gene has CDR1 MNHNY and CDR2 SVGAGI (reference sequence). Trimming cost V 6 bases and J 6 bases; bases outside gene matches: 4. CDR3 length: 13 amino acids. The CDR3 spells CASRLAGVTEQYF. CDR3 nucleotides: TGTGCCAGCAGACTAGCGGGGGTTACCGAGCAGTACTTC.

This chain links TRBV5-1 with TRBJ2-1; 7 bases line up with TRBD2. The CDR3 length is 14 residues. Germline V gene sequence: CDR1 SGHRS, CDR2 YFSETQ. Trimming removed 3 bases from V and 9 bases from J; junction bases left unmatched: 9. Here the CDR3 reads CASSWGGGTIEQFF. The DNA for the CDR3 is TGCGCCAGCAGCTGGGGCGGGGGTACGATTGAGCAGTTCTTC.

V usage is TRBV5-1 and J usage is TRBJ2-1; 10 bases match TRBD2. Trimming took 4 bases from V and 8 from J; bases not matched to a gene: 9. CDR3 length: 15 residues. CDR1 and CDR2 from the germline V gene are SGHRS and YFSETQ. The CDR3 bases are TGCGCCAGCAGCGCCGGGACTAGCGACGTACATGAGCAGTTCTTC. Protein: CASSAGTSDVHEQFF.

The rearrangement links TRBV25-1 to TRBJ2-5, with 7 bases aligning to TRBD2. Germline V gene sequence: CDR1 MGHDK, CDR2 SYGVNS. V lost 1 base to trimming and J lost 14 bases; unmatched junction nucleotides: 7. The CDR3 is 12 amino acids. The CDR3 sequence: CASSESGRELYF. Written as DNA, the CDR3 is TGTGCCAGCAGTGAATCGGGGCGGGAGCTATACTTC.

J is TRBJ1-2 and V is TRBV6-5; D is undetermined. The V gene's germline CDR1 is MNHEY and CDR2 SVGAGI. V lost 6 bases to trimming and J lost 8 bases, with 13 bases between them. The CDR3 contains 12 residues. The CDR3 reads CASREGIEGYTF. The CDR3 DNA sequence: TGTGCCAGCAGGGAGGGAATAGAGGGCTACACCTTC.

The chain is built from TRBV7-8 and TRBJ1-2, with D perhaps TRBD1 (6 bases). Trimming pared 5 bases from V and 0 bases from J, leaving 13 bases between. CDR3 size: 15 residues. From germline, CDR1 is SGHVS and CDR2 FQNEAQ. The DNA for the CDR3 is TGTGCCAGCAGCCCAGGGGCATCGGCTAACTATGGCTACACCTTC. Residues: CASSPGASANYGYTF.

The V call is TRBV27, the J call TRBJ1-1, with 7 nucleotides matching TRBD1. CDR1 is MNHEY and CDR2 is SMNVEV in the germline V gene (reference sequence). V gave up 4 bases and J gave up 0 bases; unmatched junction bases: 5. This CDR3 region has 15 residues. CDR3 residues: CASSSGQVLNTEAFF. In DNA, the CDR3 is TGTGCCAGCAGTTCCGGACAGGTCTTGAACACTGAAGCTTTCTTT.

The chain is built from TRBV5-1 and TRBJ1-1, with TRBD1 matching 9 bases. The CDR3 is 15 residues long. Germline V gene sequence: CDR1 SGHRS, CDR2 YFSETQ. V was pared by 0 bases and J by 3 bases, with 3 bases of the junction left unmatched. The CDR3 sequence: CASSLARQGDTEAFF. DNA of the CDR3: TGCGCCAGCAGCTTGGCCCGACAGGGGGACACTGAAGCTTTCTTT.

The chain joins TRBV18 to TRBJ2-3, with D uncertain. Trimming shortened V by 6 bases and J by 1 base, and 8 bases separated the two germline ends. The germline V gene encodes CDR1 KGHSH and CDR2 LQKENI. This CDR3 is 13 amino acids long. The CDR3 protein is CASSPFRTDTQYF. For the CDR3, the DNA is TGTGCCAGCTCCCCGTTCCGCACAGATACGCAGTATTTT.

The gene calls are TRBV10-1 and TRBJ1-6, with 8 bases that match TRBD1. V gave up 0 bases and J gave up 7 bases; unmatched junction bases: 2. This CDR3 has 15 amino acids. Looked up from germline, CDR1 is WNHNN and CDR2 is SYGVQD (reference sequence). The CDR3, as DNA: TGCGCCAGCAGTGAGTCCAGGGGGCAAAATTCACCCCTCCACTTT. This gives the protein CASSESRGQNSPLHF.

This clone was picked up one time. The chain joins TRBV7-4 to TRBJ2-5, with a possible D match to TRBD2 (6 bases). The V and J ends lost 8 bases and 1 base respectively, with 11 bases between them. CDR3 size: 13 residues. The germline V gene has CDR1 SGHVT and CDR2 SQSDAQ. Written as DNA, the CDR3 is TGTGCCAGCGAGGGAGGAGTCCAAGAGACCCAGTACTTC. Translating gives CASEGGVQETQYF.

Here the CDR3 reads CASRGTRRDYNEQFF. CDR3 sequence (DNA): TGTGCCAGCAGGGGAACACGGAGGGACTACAATGAGCAGTTCTTC. The chain carries TRBV2 and TRBJ2-1; a possible D gene is TRBD2 (6 bases). Germline loops: CDR1 SNHLY, CDR2 FYNNEI. The CDR3 consists of 15 residues. The ends were cut back, 6 bases at V and 3 bases at J, with 15 bases in the middle.

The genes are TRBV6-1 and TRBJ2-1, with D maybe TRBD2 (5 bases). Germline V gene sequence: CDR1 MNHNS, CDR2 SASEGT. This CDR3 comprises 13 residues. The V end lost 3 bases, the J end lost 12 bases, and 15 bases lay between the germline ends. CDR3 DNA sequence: TGTGCCAGCAGTGAGACGGAGGTGGGCAGGCAGTTCTTC. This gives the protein CASSETEVGRQFF.

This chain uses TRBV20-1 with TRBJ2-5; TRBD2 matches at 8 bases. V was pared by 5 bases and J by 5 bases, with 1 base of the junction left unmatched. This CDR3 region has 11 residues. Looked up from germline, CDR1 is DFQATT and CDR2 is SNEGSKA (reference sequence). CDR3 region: CSAPGGETQYF. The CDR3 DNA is TGCAGTGCTCCGGGAGGGGAGACCCAGTACTTC.

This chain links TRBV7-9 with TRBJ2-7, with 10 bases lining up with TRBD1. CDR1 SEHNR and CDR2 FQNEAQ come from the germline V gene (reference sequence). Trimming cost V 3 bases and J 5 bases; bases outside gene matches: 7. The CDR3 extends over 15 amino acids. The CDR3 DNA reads TGTGCCAGCAGCTTGACAGGGGGCGCAACCAACGAGCAGTACTTC. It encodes CASSLTGGATNEQYF.

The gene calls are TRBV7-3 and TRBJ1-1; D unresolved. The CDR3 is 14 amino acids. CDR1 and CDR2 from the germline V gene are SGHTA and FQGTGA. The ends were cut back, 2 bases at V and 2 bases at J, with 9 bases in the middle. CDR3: CASSLQAENTEAFF. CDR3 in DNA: TGTGCCAGCAGCTTACAGGCAGAAAACACTGAAGCTTTCTTT.

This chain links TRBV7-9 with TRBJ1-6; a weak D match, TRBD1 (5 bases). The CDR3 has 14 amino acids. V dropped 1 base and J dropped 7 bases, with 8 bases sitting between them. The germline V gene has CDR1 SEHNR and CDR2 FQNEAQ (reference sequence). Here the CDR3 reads CASSLVAGNSPLHF. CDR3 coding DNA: TGTGCCAGCAGCTTAGTAGCAGGGAATTCACCCCTCCACTTT.

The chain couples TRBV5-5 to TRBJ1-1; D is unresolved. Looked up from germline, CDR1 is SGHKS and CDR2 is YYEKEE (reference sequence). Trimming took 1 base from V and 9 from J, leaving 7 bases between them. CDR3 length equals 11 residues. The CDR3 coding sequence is TGTGCCAGCAGCTTGCAGGTCCAAGCTTTCTTT. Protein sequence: CASSLQVQAFF.

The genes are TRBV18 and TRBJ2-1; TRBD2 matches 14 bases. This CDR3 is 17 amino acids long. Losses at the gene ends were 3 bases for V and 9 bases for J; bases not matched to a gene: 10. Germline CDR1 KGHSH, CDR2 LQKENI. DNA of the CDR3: TGTGCCAGCTCACCTTTCCTGACTAGCGGGGGGGCCATTGAGCAGTTCTTC. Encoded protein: CASSPFLTSGGAIEQFF.

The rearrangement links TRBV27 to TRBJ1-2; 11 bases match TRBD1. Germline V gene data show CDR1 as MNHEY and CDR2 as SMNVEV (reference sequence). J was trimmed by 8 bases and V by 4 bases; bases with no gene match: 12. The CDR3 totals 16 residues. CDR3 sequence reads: CASSSGQGAFFRGYTF. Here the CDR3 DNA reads TGTGCCAGCAGTTCAGGACAGGGGGCTTTTTTTCGGGGCTACACCTTC.

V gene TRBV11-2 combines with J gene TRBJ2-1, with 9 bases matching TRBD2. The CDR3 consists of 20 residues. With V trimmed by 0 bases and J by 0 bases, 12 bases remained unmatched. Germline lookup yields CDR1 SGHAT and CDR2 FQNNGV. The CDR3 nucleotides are TGTGCCAGCAGCTTAGATCGCCGGACTAGCGCGCGTAGCTCCTACAATGAGCAGTTCTTC. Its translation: CASSLDRRTSARSSYNEQFF.

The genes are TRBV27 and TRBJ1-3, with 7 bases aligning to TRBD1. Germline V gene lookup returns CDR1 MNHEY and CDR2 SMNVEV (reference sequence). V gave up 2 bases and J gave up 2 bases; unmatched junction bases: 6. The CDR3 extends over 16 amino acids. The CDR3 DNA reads TGTGCCAGCAGTTTAGTTTACGACAGGGCTGGAAACACCATATATTTT. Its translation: CASSLVYDRAGNTIYF.

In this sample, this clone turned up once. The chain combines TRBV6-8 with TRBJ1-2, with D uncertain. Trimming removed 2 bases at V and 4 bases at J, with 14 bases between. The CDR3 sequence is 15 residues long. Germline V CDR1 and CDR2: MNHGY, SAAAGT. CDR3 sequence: CASSYTTTRAYGYTF. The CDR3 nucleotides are TGTGCCAGCAGTTACACCACCACGAGGGCCTATGGCTACACCTTC.

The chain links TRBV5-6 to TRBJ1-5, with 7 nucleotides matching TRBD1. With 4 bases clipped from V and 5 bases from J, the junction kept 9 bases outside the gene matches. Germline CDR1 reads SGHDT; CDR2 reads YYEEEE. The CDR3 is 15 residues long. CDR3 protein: CASSNRLRGDQPQHF. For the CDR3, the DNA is TGTGCCAGCAGCAACCGTCTCAGGGGGGATCAGCCCCAGCATTTT.

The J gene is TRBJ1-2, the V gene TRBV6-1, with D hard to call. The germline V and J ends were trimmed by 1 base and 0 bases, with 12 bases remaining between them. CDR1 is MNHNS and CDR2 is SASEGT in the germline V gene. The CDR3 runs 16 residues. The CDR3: CASSEVLFGANYGYTF. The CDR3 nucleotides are TGTGCCAGCAGTGAAGTGCTCTTCGGAGCTAACTATGGCTACACCTTC.